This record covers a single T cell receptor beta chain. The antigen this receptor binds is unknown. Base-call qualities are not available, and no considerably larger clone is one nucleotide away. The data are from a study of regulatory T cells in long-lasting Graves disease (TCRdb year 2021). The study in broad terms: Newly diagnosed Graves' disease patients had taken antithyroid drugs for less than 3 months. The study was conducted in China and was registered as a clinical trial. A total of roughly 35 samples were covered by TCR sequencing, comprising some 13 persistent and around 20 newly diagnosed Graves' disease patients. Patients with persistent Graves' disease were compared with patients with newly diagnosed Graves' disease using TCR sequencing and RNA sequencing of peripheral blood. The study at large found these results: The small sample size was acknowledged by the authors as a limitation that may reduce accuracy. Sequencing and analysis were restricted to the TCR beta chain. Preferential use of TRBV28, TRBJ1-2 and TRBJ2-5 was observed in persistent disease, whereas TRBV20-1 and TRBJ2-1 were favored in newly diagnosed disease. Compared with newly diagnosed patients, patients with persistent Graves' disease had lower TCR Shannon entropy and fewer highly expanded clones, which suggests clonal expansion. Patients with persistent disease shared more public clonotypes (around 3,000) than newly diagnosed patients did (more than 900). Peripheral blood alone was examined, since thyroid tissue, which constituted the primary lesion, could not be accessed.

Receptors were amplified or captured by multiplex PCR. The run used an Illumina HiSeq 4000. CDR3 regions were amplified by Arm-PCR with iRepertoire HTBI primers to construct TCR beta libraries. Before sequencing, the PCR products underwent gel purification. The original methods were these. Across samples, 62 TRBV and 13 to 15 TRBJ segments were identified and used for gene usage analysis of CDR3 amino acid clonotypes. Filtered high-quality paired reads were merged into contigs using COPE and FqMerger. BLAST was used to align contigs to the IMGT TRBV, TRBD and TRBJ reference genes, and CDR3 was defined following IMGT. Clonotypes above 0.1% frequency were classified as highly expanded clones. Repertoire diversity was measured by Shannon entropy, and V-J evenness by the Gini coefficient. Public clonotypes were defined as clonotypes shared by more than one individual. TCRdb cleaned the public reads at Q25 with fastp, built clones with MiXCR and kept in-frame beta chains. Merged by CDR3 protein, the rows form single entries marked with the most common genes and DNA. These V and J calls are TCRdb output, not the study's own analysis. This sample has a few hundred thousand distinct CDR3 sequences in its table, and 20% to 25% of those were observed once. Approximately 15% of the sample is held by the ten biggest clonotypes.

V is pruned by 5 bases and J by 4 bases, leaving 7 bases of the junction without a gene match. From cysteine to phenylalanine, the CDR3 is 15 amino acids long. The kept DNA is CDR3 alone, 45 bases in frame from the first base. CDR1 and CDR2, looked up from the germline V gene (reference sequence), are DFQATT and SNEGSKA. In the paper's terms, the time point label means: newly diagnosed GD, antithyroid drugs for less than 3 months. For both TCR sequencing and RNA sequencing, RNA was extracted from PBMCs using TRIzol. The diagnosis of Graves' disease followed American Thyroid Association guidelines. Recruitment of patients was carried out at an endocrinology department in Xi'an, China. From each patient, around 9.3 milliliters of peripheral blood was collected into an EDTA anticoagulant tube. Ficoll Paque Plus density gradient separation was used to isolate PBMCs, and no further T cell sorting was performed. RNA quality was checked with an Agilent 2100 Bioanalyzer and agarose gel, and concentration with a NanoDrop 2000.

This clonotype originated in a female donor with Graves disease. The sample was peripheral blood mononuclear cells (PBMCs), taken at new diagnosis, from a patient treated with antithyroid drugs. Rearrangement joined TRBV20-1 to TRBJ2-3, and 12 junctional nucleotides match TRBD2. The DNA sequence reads TGCAGTGCTGAGACTAGCGGGGGCGACGCAGATACGCAGTATTTT. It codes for CSAETSGGDADTQYF.